This T cell receptor (beta chain) was profiled in a study of T cell responses to AZD1222 COVID-19 vaccine. V lost 4 bases and J 0 bases, leaving 9 bases between the germline ends. The CDR3 extends over 14 amino acids. Germline CDR1 is MNHEY and CDR2 is SVGEGT. Study observations and caveats: White British ancestry dominated among donors, who included more females, and clonal diversity was possibly underestimated.

Sequencing used immunoSEQ multiplex PCR; TCRdb keeps in-frame clones, though not all of them. The sample holds some 150,000 clones, 85% seen once. A note on this clone: Its antigen is still unknown.

This TCR was sampled from an adult who received the MenACWY meningococcal vaccine as a control. V is TRBV6-2 or TRBV6-3 and J is TRBJ1-2; perhaps TRBD1 as D (5 bases). Sequencing was performed on peripheral blood, taken 28 days after the second dose of the MenACWY control vaccine. In nucleotides, the CDR3 is TGTGCCAGCAGTTCTCAGGGAGCTAACTATGGCTACACCTTC. The encoded protein is CASSSQGANYGYTF.